The 4 T cell receptor beta chains below come from one sample, sequenced in a study of PD-1 blockade in mismatch repair-deficient tumors. TCRdb's table, derived via immunoSEQ multiplex PCR, lists solely in-frame clones and lacks some. There are roughly 120,000 clones in the sample; about 74% occur only once, and about 5.1% lies in the top ten. This material consisted of peripheral blood, taken 60 weeks after starting pembrolizumab. The origin of the receptors is an adult with mismatch repair-deficient cancer.

V is TRBV7-2 and J is TRBJ2-5; tentative D call: TRBD2 (6 bases). Trimming took off 3 bases at V and 5 bases at J, with 28 bases between the two ends. Germline V gene data show CDR1 as SGHTA and CDR2 as FQGNSA. The CDR3 covers 19 residues. The CDR3 protein is CASSFRPRSRGLARETQYF. The CDR3 bases are TGTGCCAGCAGCTTTAGACCCCGGAGCCGTGGGCTAGCGAGGGAGACCCAGTACTTC. Drawing the rest from reference TRBV7-2 and TRBJ2-5, the complete variable domain is GAGVSQSPSNKVTEKGKDVELRCDPISGHTALYWYRQSLGQGLEFLIYFQGNSAPDKSGLPSDRFSAERTGGSVSTLTIQRTQQEDSAVYLCASSFRPRSRGLARETQYFGPGTRLLVL.

The V and J genes are TRBV9 and TRBJ1-5; 7 bases align to TRBD1. The CDR3 contains 15 residues. The V gene end was trimmed by 4 bases and the J gene end by 4 bases; junction bases not matched to a gene: 8. CDR1 and CDR2 from the germline V gene are SGDLS and YYNGEE. The CDR3 sequence: CASSPRETGNQPQHF. CDR3 DNA: TGTGCCAGCAGCCCCCGCGAGACAGGGAATCAGCCCCAGCATTTT.

J is TRBJ2-1 and V is TRBV2; the D gene is possibly TRBD2 (6 bases). CDR1 and CDR2 (germline): SNHLY, FYNNEI. The CDR3 extends over 15 amino acids. Trimming pared 7 bases from V and 7 bases from J, leaving 20 bases between. The CDR3 nucleotides are TGTGCCAGCATGGGCGGGGCCCTCCTATTGAATGAGCAGTTCTTC. It is translated as CASMGGALLLNEQFF. The variable domain in full, completed from reference TRBV2 and TRBJ2-1, reads EPEVTQTPSHQVTQMGQEVILRCVPISNHLYFYWYRQILGQKVEFLVSFYNNEISEKSEIFDDQFSVERPDGSNFTLKIRSTKLEDSAMYFCASMGGALLLNEQFFGPGTRLTVL.

The V gene is TRBV7-9, the J gene TRBJ2-5; no definite D call. Trimming removed 3 bases from V and 5 bases from J, with 10 bases in between. Germline V CDR1 and CDR2: SEHNR, FQNEAQ (reference sequence). There are 13 residues in the CDR3. The CDR3 loop is CASSFWALETQYF. The CDR3 nucleotides read TGTGCCAGCAGCTTTTGGGCCTTGGAGACCCAGTACTTC.